This TCR beta chain derives from a study of cytomegalovirus exposure and HLA in healthy donors. The PCR had 60 Vbeta and 13 Jbeta primers. Clones were read by immunoSEQ multiplex PCR, and TCRdb kept only the in-frame ones, dropping some. Of fewer than 250,000 clones listed, about 81% are singletons. Losses at the gene ends were 5 bases for V and 2 bases for J; bases not matched to a gene: 8. The CDR3 is 15 amino acids. Germline CDR1 reads SGHVS; CDR2 reads FNYEAQ. V gene TRBV7-6 combines with J gene TRBJ2-7, with 8 bases matching TRBD1. Material for sequencing was PBMCs. This receptor was taken from a man under 40 in good health and CMV-seropositive. This CDR3 is CASSADRGGTYEQYF. The CDR3 coding sequence is TGTGCCAGCAGCGCTGACAGGGGAGGAACCTACGAGCAGTACTTC.